These T cell receptor beta chains were read from a single sample in a study of T cell responses to AZD1222 COVID-19 vaccine. Assay: immunoSEQ multiplex PCR; the TCRdb copy retains only in-frame clones and omits some. There are about 130,000 clones in the sample; roughly 93% occur only once, and approximately 6.8% lies in the top ten. Source: peripheral blood, taken 28 days after the second AZD1222 dose. The receptors stem from an adult who received the AZD1222 COVID-19 vaccine. Both conserved end residues are part of each CDR3. Each record gives: clone size, D gene, J gene, V gene, CDR3 DNA, CDR3 protein. A D gene is named only where the DNA matches it firmly. For some rows the clone size is stated as once, few or many, or as a class when expanded; others skip it.

- - TRBJ2-3 TRBV5-1 TGCGCCAGCAGCCAGACGGGCACAACAGATACGCAGTATTTT CASSQTGTTDTQYF
- - TRBJ2-3 TRBV2 TGTGCCAGCAGTCGGGACTCAGATACGCAGTATTTT CASSRDSDTQYF
once - TRBJ2-7 TRBV12-3/TRBV12-4 TGTGCCAGCAGTTTAACCCTATCCTACGAGCAGTACTTC CASSLTLSYEQYF
- TRBD1 TRBJ1-1 TRBV6-5 TGTGCCAGCGGGACAGGAGCGAACACTGAAGCTTTCTTT CASGTGANTEAFF
- - TRBJ2-7 TRBV28 TGTGCCAGCAGTGGCCGGCAGGTCTCCTACGAGCAGTACTTC CASSGRQVSYEQYF
once TRBD1 TRBJ2-7 TRBV3-1/TRBV3-2 TGTGCCAGCAGCCGGATACAGGGGGCGGTCTACGAGCAGTACTTC CASSRIQGAVYEQYF
- - TRBJ2-2 TRBV19 TGTGCCAGTAGTATCGGGGGTCCCGGGGAGCTGTTTTTT CASSIGGPGELFF
- - TRBJ1-2 TRBV10-3 TGTGCCATCAGACTTCAGGCTGCGGATGGCTACACCTTC CAIRLQAADGYTF
- - TRBJ2-3 TRBV18 TGTGCCAGCTCACGATACAGCACAGATACGCAGTATTTT CASSRYSTDTQYF
few TRBD1 TRBJ1-2 TRBV3-1/TRBV3-2 TGTGCCAGCAGCCGGGAACAGGGGGATGGCTACACCTTC CASSREQGDGYTF
- - TRBJ2-6 TRBV18 TGTGCCAGCTCAGAGACAGTGCCTGGGGCCAACGTCCTGACTTTC CASSETVPGANVLTF
- - TRBJ1-5 TRBV29-1 TGCAGCGTTGGGGACGGCGGATATCAGCCCCAGCATTTT CSVGDGGYQPQHF
- - TRBJ1-5 TRBV6-8 TGTGCCAGCAGTTACCCCACAGGGCCTTATCAGCCCCAGCATTTT CASSYPTGPYQPQHF
- - TRBJ2-3 TRBV9 TGTGCCAGCAGCGTTCTAGGGGGGGCTAGCACAGATACGCAGTATTTT CASSVLGGASTDTQYF
- TRBD1 TRBJ1-1 TRBV6-1 TGTGCCAGCAGTGAGGCAGGGGGGACTGAAGCTTTCTTT CASSEAGGTEAFF
once - TRBJ2-1 TRBV7-2 TGTGCCAGCAGCTCAAGGGGAGGTGAGCAGTTCTTC CASSSRGGEQFF
- - TRBJ2-1 TRBV12-3/TRBV12-4 TGTGCCAGCAGTTTCCGCCATGAGCAGTTCTTC CASSFRHEQFF
once TRBD1 TRBJ1-5 TRBV9 TGTGCCAGCAGCGCTTCGACAGGGAATCAGCCCCAGCATTTT CASSASTGNQPQHF
- - TRBJ2-3 TRBV5-1 TGCGCCAGCAGCTTGGGAGGGTTAAAGACAGATACGCAGTATTTT CASSLGGLKTDTQYF
- - TRBJ2-7 TRBV5-1 TGCGCCAGCAGCAGCCGAACAGAGTACGAGCAGTACTTC CASSSRTEYEQYF
- - TRBJ2-1 TRBV5-1 TGCGCCAGCAGCTTGGGGGGATTAGTGATTCGCGATGAGCAGTTCTTC CASSLGGLVIRDEQFF
- TRBD1 TRBJ2-3 TRBV6-5 TGTGCCAGCAGCTACTGGACAGGGGGCACGACAGATACGCAGTATTTT CASSYWTGGTTDTQYF
- - TRBJ2-3 TRBV24-1 TGTGCCACCAGTGACCCAGCAGGGGGGGACACAGATACGCAGTATTTT CATSDPAGGDTDTQYF
- - TRBJ2-1 TRBV7-9 TGTGCCAGCTACGGGGGTCCCTCCTACAATGAGCAGTTCTTC CASYGGPSYNEQFF
- TRBD1 TRBJ2-2 TRBV6-6 TGTGCCAGCAGTTACCGGGACAGGGGCACCGGGGAGCTGTTTTTT CASSYRDRGTGELFF
- - TRBJ1-3 TRBV11-3 TGTGCCAGCAGCTCGACCGCTTTAACAGTGTCTGGAAACACCATATATTTT CASSSTALTVSGNTIYF
- - TRBJ2-5 TRBV7-6 TGTGCCAGCAGCTTAGAGGGGGGGCCCTGGGAGTTGGAGACCCAGTACTTC CASSLEGGPWELETQYF
- - TRBJ2-4 TRBV19 TGTGCCAGTAGTATCGGAATAGCCAAAAACATTCAGTACTTC CASSIGIAKNIQYF
- - TRBJ1-3 TRBV5-1 TGCGCCAGCAGCTTTTTGGGGGTTGGAAACACCATATATTTT CASSFLGVGNTIYF
few TRBD2 TRBJ2-3 TRBV3-1/TRBV3-2 TGTGCCAGCAGCCAAGGTTCGGCTAGCGGGGGTACAGATACGCAGTATTTT CASSQGSASGGTDTQYF
- TRBD2 TRBJ2-1 TRBV9 TGTGCCAGCAGCGTAGTGAGAGCGGGGGGCCAAGATCTTAATGAGCAGTTCTTC CASSVVRAGGQDLNEQFF
once TRBD1 TRBJ2-2 TRBV9 TGTGCCAGCAGCGGACAGGGGGCGCGTGGCACCGGGGAGCTGTTTTTT CASSGQGARGTGELFF
once - TRBJ2-7 TRBV11-3 TGTGCCAGCAGCCTCGTATACGAGCAGTACTTC CASSLVYEQYF